The 2 T cell receptor beta chains below come from one sample, sequenced in a study of blood T cell repertoires in COVID-19. Clones were read by immunoSEQ multiplex PCR, and TCRdb kept only the in-frame ones, dropping some. The sample records around 100,000 clones, 84% being singletons. The sequenced sample consisted of peripheral blood. The receptors stem from a human donor in a cohort sampled during active COVID-19.

This clone was picked up a small number of times. The chain couples TRBV5-6 to TRBJ2-7; the D is unclear. Looked up from germline, CDR1 is SGHDT and CDR2 is YYEEEE. V lost 3 bases, J lost 3 bases, and 4 bases lay in between. The CDR3 runs 11 residues. The CDR3 protein is CASSYSYEQYF. As DNA, the CDR3 is TGTGCCAGCAGCTATAGCTACGAGCAGTACTTC.

This clone was seen a handful of times. The gene calls are TRBV6-5 and TRBJ1-2; TRBD1 matches 9 bases. The J segment lost 8 bases and the V segment lost 4 bases, leaving 11 bases of the junction unmatched. Germline assignment: CDR1 MNHEY and CDR2 SVGAGI. The CDR3 extends over 15 amino acids. The CDR3 nucleotides are TGTGCCAGCAGTTTCGAAGGGACAGGGCTTCGGGGCTACACCTTC. Its translation is CASSFEGTGLRGYTF.